The sequence of this T cell receptor beta chain was determined in a study of HIV-infected patients and healthy controls. A single record per CDR3 protein comes from TCRdb applying MiXCR to the 5' RACE reads. The sample has roughly 68,000 distinct CDR3 sequences, 15% to 20% seen once. The junction had 10 bases not matched to a gene; V was cut back by 6 bases and J by 8 bases. The CDR3 totals 15 residues. CDR1 and CDR2 (germline): SQVTM, ANQGSEA. Sequencing was performed on CD4+ T cells from blood. The chain couples TRBV29-1 to TRBJ2-1, with TRBD2 matching over 13 bases. The TCR originated in a human donor in good health. Here the CDR3 DNA reads TGCAGCGTGGCCGGGGGGACTAGCGGGATATATGAGCAGTTCTTC. Its translation: CSVAGGTSGIYEQFF.